These 29 T cell receptor beta chains came from one sample sequenced in a study of CD4 T cells in relation to SARS-CoV-2 and coronaviruses. Clones were read by immunoSEQ multiplex PCR, and TCRdb kept only the in-frame ones, dropping some. The sample has approximately 59,000 clones, over 80% seen once. CD4+ T cells from unexposed donors were obtained before the COVID-19 pandemic (2011-2018). Sample: memory CD4+ T cells from PBMCs. These receptors all stem from a human donor in good health.

By share, this clone ranks as medium-sized. The chain combines TRBV6-4 with TRBJ1-1; 7 nucleotides line up with TRBD1. Unmatched junction bases numbered 12, after V lost 5 bases and J lost 0 bases. Germline-derived CDR1 and CDR2 are MRHNA and SNTAGT. CDR3 length: 17 residues. DNA for the CDR3: TGTGCCAGCAGTCCTCCGACAGGGTTTCATCTGAACACTGAAGCTTTCTTT. It encodes CASSPPTGFHLNTEAFF.

This clone was picked up one time. The chain links TRBV30 to TRBJ1-1, with D tentatively TRBD1 (6 bases). CDR1 and CDR2 (germline): GTSNPN, SVGIG (reference sequence). Trimming pared 0 bases from V and 1 base from J, leaving 9 bases between. CDR3 size: 14 residues. This CDR3 reads CAWSVEGGNTEAFF. In DNA, the CDR3 is TGTGCCTGGAGTGTGGAAGGGGGGAACACTGAAGCTTTCTTT.

This clone was detected only a few times. V and J are TRBV6-6 and TRBJ2-7, with TRBD1 matching 9 bases. The CDR3 is made up of 14 amino acids. Germline V gives CDR1 MNHNY, CDR2 SVGAGI (reference sequence). Trimming removed 6 bases from V and 2 bases from J; junction bases left unmatched: 5. CDR3 bases: TGTGCCAGCAGCAGACAGGGGGGAACCTACGAGCAGTACTTC. This sequence encodes CASSRQGGTYEQYF.

This sequence joins TRBV6-6 and TRBJ1-5; D remains ambiguous. Germline V gene data show CDR1 as MNHNY and CDR2 as SVGAGI (reference sequence). The CDR3 loop spans 13 amino acids. V shed 0 bases and J shed 7 bases, with 7 bases lying between them. CDR3: CASSYSSGQPQHF. In nucleotides, the CDR3 is TGTGCCAGCAGTTACTCGAGCGGACAGCCCCAGCATTTT.

This sequence joins TRBV4-1 and TRBJ2-3; a possible D gene is TRBD2 (5 bases). Germline CDR1 is MGHRA and CDR2 is YSYEKL. The length of the CDR3 is 17 residues. V lost 3 bases to trimming and J lost 0 bases, with 16 bases between them. CDR3 region: CASSHFLSGSSTDTQYF. The DNA for the CDR3 is TGCGCCAGCAGCCACTTTCTCAGCGGAAGTAGCACAGATACGCAGTATTTT.

The CDR3 DNA sequence: TGTGCCAGCTCACCGGACAGGGCCACCTACGAGCAGTACTTC. Residues: CASSPDRATYEQYF. The chain uses TRBV18 and TRBJ2-7; 8 positions match TRBD1. Trimming at V came to 3 bases and at J to 2 bases, leaving 3 bases not matched to a gene. The germline CDR1 and CDR2 sequences are KGHSH and LQKENI. The CDR3 has 14 residues.

The rearrangement uses TRBV28 and TRBJ1-2; 8 nucleotides line up with TRBD1. The CDR3 sequence is 14 residues long. Losses at the gene ends were 6 bases for V and 8 bases for J; bases not matched to a gene: 11. Germline CDR1 is MDHEN and CDR2 is SYDVKM. In DNA, the CDR3 is TGTGCCAGCAGCACTACTACGGACAGGGACGGCTACACCTTC. It yields the protein CASSTTTDRDGYTF.

The genes are TRBV7-9 and TRBJ2-7; perhaps TRBD2 as D (6 bases). Germline V lookup: CDR1 SEHNR, CDR2 FQNEAQ (reference sequence). V was trimmed by 2 bases and J by 6 bases, leaving 20 bases between them. The CDR3 loop spans 16 amino acids. The CDR3 spells CASSLWSAGPGLEQYF. DNA of the CDR3: TGTGCCAGCAGCTTATGGTCCGCGGGGCCCGGGCTCGAGCAGTACTTC.

The chain employs TRBV5-1 and TRBJ2-7; no firm D call. The V end lost 4 bases, the J end lost 1 base, and 9 bases lay between the germline ends. In germline, CDR1 is SGHRS, CDR2 YFSETQ. CDR3 length equals 13 residues. CDR3 nucleotides: TGCGCCAGCAGCCCGGCTGGGTCCTACGAGCAGTACTTC. This encodes CASSPAGSYEQYF.

V gene TRBV18 combines with J gene TRBJ1-3; D unresolved. The CDR3 totals 17 residues. Germline loops: CDR1 KGHSH, CDR2 LQKENI. The V end was cut by 1 base, the J end by 0 bases, with 13 bases between. CDR3 in DNA: TGTGCCAGCTCACCACAGGGTTCAGGCCTCTCTGGAAACACCATATATTTT. Protein: CASSPQGSGLSGNTIYF.

The rearrangement links TRBV6-5 to TRBJ2-3; tentative D call: TRBD2 (5 bases). Between the trimmed V and J ends, which lost 2 bases and 4 bases, there was a span of 13 bases. The CDR3 contains 15 residues. Germline CDR1 reads MNHEY; CDR2 reads SVGAGI. The CDR3 region is CASSYEGSKPDTQYF. The CDR3 region has the DNA TGTGCCAGCAGTTACGAGGGCAGCAAGCCAGATACGCAGTATTTT.

The chain links TRBV6-2 or TRBV6-3 to TRBJ2-5; 9 bases are a match to TRBD1. The CDR3 is made up of 15 amino acids. The trim removed 2 bases at V and 5 bases at J, leaving 6 bases unmatched. Looked up from germline, CDR1 is MNHEY and CDR2 is SVGEGT. The CDR3 DNA reads as TGTGCCAGCAGTTACGGGACAGGGATTATCGAGACCCAGTACTTC. Protein sequence: CASSYGTGIIETQYF.

V usage is TRBV5-1 and J usage is TRBJ1-2; TRBD1 is a possible D gene (6 bases). Germline V CDR1 and CDR2: SGHRS, YFSETQ. The CDR3 runs to 14 residues. Trimming stripped 3 bases from V and 7 bases from J, with 16 bases between. Here the CDR3 reads CASSSRFEGVGYTF. CDR3 bases: TGCGCCAGCAGCTCGAGGTTCGAGGGGGTTGGCTACACCTTC.

The genes are TRBV7-3 and TRBJ2-2; possible D gene TRBD2, 5 bases. V was cut by 0 bases and J by 6 bases, with 20 bases left in between. CDR1 and CDR2 (germline): SGHTA, FQGTGA. The length of the CDR3 is 18 residues. CDR3 in amino acids: CASSLTPSTRGWAGELFF. The CDR3 coding sequence is TGTGCCAGCAGCTTAACACCATCGACCCGGGGTTGGGCCGGGGAGCTGTTTTTT.

The CDR3 region has the DNA TGTGCCAGCTCACCGAAGCCAGAGACCCAGTACTTC. This gives the protein CASSPKPETQYF. This chain joins TRBV18 and TRBJ2-5; D not certain. The CDR3 contains 12 residues. Germline values: CDR1 KGHSH, CDR2 LQKENI. Trimming cost V 3 bases and J 4 bases, with 6 bases left between them.

V and J are TRBV19 and TRBJ2-3; weak D call: TRBD2 (6 bases). V lost 5 bases to trimming and J lost 0 bases, with 9 bases between them. This CDR3 contains 14 residues. CDR1 is LNHDA and CDR2 is SQIVND in the germline V gene (reference sequence). The CDR3 DNA is TGTGCCAGTAGTGGAGGGCCTAGCACAGATACGCAGTATTTT. It encodes CASSGGPSTDTQYF.

This chain joins TRBV7-9 and TRBJ1-2, with D perhaps matching TRBD1 (6 bases). In germline, CDR1 is SEHNR, CDR2 FQNEAQ (reference sequence). The V gene lost 5 bases and the J gene lost 7 bases, with 11 bases spanning the gap. The CDR3 runs to 12 residues. The CDR3 protein is CASSPGQTGYTF. The CDR3 DNA follows: TGTGCCAGCAGCCCTGGACAGACTGGCTACACCTTC.

The CDR3 nucleotides are TGTGCCAGCAGCTTAGGGGGATTAAGGGGCCAACAAGAGACCCAGTACTTC. It codes for CASSLGGLRGQQETQYF. The chain is built from TRBV11-3 and TRBJ2-5, with TRBD1 as a possible D gene (5 bases). Deletions cut 1 base from V and 2 bases from J, with 17 bases between. The CDR3 consists of 17 residues. In germline, CDR1 is SGHNT, CDR2 YENEEA.

The chain employs TRBV7-6 and TRBJ2-5; D not certain. The CDR3 runs to 11 residues. Trimming took off 1 base at V and 7 bases at J, with 4 bases between the two ends. CDR1 is SGHVS, CDR2 FNYEAQ, per germline. The CDR3: CASSLGGTQYF. DNA of the CDR3: TGTGCCAGCAGCTTAGGTGGGACCCAGTACTTC.

The chain is built from TRBV18 and TRBJ2-5; 9 nucleotides agree with TRBD1. The germline V gene encodes CDR1 KGHSH and CDR2 LQKENI. The CDR3 spans 15 residues. Trimming at V came to 3 bases and at J to 7 bases, leaving 9 bases not matched to a gene. CDR3 protein: CASSPLDRGLRTQYF. In DNA, the CDR3 is TGTGCCAGCTCACCGCTCGACAGGGGGTTGAGGACCCAGTACTTC.

The V gene is TRBV19, the J gene TRBJ1-6; D not certain. The V end was cut by 4 bases, the J end by 0 bases, with 10 bases between. The CDR3 is 16 residues long. Germline V gene lookup returns CDR1 LNHDA and CDR2 SQIVND (reference sequence). CDR3 in amino acids: CASSRRRSSYNSPLHF. The CDR3 DNA is TGTGCCAGTAGTAGACGACGGAGCTCCTATAATTCACCCCTCCACTTT.

For the CDR3, the DNA is TGTGCCAGCTCACGACTCGGGGGCTGGGGCAATCAGCCCCAGCATTTT. Encoded protein: CASSRLGGWGNQPQHF. This chain joins TRBV18 and TRBJ1-5; D is possibly TRBD1 (6 bases). Germline loops: CDR1 KGHSH, CDR2 LQKENI. Trimming left V 4 bases short and J 2 bases short, with 15 bases between. CDR3 length: 16 amino acids.

The chain recombines TRBV19 with TRBJ1-4; 10 bases match TRBD1. The junction had 6 bases not matched to a gene; V was cut back by 7 bases and J by 4 bases. Germline V gives CDR1 LNHDA, CDR2 SQIVND (reference sequence). The CDR3 extends over 15 amino acids. CDR3 sequence (DNA): TGTGCCAGTACTCACCGGACAGGGGGTAATGAAAAACTGTTTTTT. It is translated as CASTHRTGGNEKLFF.

The chain links TRBV6-5 to TRBJ2-2, with a possible D match to TRBD2 (6 bases). CDR3 size: 16 residues. The ends were cut back, 0 bases at V and 1 base at J, with 9 bases in the middle. The germline V gene has CDR1 MNHEY and CDR2 SVGAGI. The CDR3 coding sequence is TGTGCCAGCAGTTACTCCCGGAGGGGGAACACCGGGGAGCTGTTTTTT. This gives the protein CASSYSRRGNTGELFF.

V and J are TRBV29-1 and TRBJ1-4; D unclear. Looked up from germline, CDR1 is SQVTM and CDR2 is ANQGSEA. Trimming stripped 8 bases from V and 2 bases from J, with 12 bases between. This CDR3 comprises 13 residues. CDR3 DNA: TGCAGCACCACCTCCGTCACTAATGAAAAACTGTTTTTT. Translation gives CSTTSVTNEKLFF.

The chain combines TRBV30 with TRBJ2-2, with a possible D match to TRBD2 (6 bases). The germline V gene encodes CDR1 GTSNPN and CDR2 SVGIG (reference sequence). CDR3 size: 12 residues. CDR3: CASQGGAAELFF. The CDR3 DNA reads TGTGCATCCCAGGGCGGGGCCGCGGAGCTGTTTTTT.

The rearrangement joins TRBV5-3 to TRBJ1-6; 9 bases agree with TRBD1. TRBV5-3 is an open reading frame whose function is uncertain. With V trimmed by 5 bases and J by 8 bases, 5 bases remained unmatched. CDR3 length: 14 residues. CDR3 amino acids: CARRWDRDYSPLHF. The DNA for the CDR3 is TGTGCCAGAAGATGGGACAGGGACTATTCACCCCTCCACTTT.

The CDR3 loop reads CASSQAGTSLQETQYF. CDR3 DNA: TGTGCCAGCAGCCAAGCCGGGACTAGCCTCCAAGAGACCCAGTACTTC. V gene TRBV7-3 combines with J gene TRBJ2-5, with 9 bases fitting TRBD2. The CDR3 is made up of 16 amino acids. Germline-derived CDR1 and CDR2 are SGHTA and FQGTGA. J gave up 1 base and V 5 bases, and 8 bases lay outside the gene matches. Together with reference TRBV7-3 and TRBJ2-5, the CDR3 gives the full variable domain: GAGVSQTPSNKVTEKGKYVELRCDPISGHTALYWYRQSLGQGPEFLIYFQGTGAADDSGLPNDRFFAVRPEGSVSTLKIQRTERGDSAVYLCASSQAGTSLQETQYFGPGTRLLVL.

J is TRBJ2-2 and V is TRBV19; maybe TRBD1 (5 bases). The CDR3 length is 15 residues. Germline values: CDR1 LNHDA, CDR2 SQIVND (reference sequence). Trimming left V 6 bases short and J 0 bases short, with 11 bases between. In DNA, the CDR3 is TGTGCCAGTAGGTACAGGAAAACGAACACCGGGGAGCTGTTTTTT. It is translated as CASRYRKTNTGELFF.